A selection of T cell receptor beta chains follows, all from one sample in a study of blood T cells in healthy people across ages. TCRdb passed the 5' RACE reads through MiXCR, listing each CDR3 protein once. The sample records roughly 1,000,000 distinct CDR3 sequences, about 23% being singletons. The same data also contributed to another study, on T cells of mothers and their children.

Sequenced sample: blood. These receptors all come from a girl aged 2 to 10 in good health. CDR3s include the opening cysteine and the closing phenylalanine or tryptophan. A D gene is named only where the DNA matches it firmly. Part of the rows lack a size; the others show once, few, many or a class for expanded clones.

V,D,J,size,CDR3,DNA
TRBV20-1,TRBD2,TRBJ2-7,few,CSASREGPYEQYF,TGCAGTGCTAGCCGGGAGGGCCCCTACGAGCAGTACTTC
TRBV21-1,-,TRBJ1-2,-,CASSRTKLSYGYTF,TGTGCCAGCAGCCGGACGAAGTTGTCCTATGGCTACACCTTC
TRBV29-1,-,TRBJ2-5,-,CSVGTGVETQYF,TGCAGCGTTGGAACGGGGGTGGAGACCCAGTACTTC
TRBV6-5,-,TRBJ2-3,few,CASSYASPYGTDTQYF,TGTGCCAGCAGTTACGCCTCGCCCTATGGAACAGATACGCAGTATTTT
TRBV4-1,-,TRBJ1-3,-,CAGSHRDDGNTIYF,TGCGCCGGCAGCCATAGGGACGACGGAAACACCATATATTTT
TRBV5-1,TRBD2,TRBJ2-7,-,CASSLFSGSGHEQYF,TGCGCCAGCAGCTTGTTCAGCGGGAGCGGCCACGAGCAGTACTTC
TRBV10-3,TRBD1,TRBJ2-5,few,CAISQGVETQYF,TGTGCCATCAGCCAGGGGGTAGAGACCCAGTACTTC
TRBV28,-,TRBJ1-4,few,CASSLWTETNEKLFF,TGTGCCAGCAGTTTATGGACAGAAACTAATGAAAAACTGTTTTTT
TRBV5-1,-,TRBJ2-5,-,CASSLARDTWGETQYF,TGCGCCAGCAGCTTAGCCCGGGACACCTGGGGAGAGACCCAGTACTTC
TRBV29-1,-,TRBJ2-5,-,CSAGMETQYF,TGCAGCGCGGGCATGGAGACCCAGTACTTC
TRBV4-1,TRBD2,TRBJ2-1,once,CASSQVGVLAGGMGNEQFF,TGCGCCAGCAGCCAAGTTGGGGTCTTAGCGGGAGGAATGGGCAATGAGCAGTTCTTC
TRBV12-3/TRBV12-4,-,TRBJ2-2,many,CASSMSPQGTGELFF,TGTGCCAGCAGCATGTCCCCCCAAGGGACCGGGGAGCTGTTTTTT
TRBV28,TRBD2,TRBJ2-7,-,CASSWAGVEYEQYF,TGTGCCAGCAGTTGGGCGGGAGTTGAATACGAGCAGTACTTC
TRBV6-5,-,TRBJ2-1,few,CASSYGPGPRGVEQFF,TGTGCCAGCAGTTACGGACCGGGACCTAGAGGAGTTGAGCAGTTCTTC
TRBV20-1,TRBD2,TRBJ2-7,-,CSARDRAGGHYEQYF,TGCAGTGCTAGAGATCGTGCGGGAGGACACTACGAGCAGTACTTC
TRBV6-6,-,TRBJ2-5,-,CATWEPRETQYF,TGTGCCACCTGGGAGCCCCGAGAGACGCAGTACTTC
TRBV6-5,TRBD1,TRBJ2-7,-,CASRGQATYEQYF,TGTGCCAGCAGGGGACAGGCCACCTACGAGCAGTACTTC
TRBV11-2,TRBD2,TRBJ2-7,-,CASSQLASEQYF,TGTGCCAGCAGCCAACTAGCGTCCGAGCAGTACTTC
TRBV4-2,-,TRBJ2-3,few,CASSQGGGSGTDTQYF,TGTGCCAGCAGCCAAGGAGGAGGGTCCGGCACAGATACGCAGTATTTT
TRBV29-1,-,TRBJ2-3,-,CSVEKGQGVSTDTQYF,TGCAGCGTCGAAAAAGGCCAGGGAGTTAGCACAGATACGCAGTATTTT
TRBV7-9,TRBD2,TRBJ2-1,few,CASSLVAGVAEQFF,TGTGCCAGCAGCTTAGTAGCGGGAGTTGCTGAGCAGTTCTTC
TRBV28,-,TRBJ2-7,-,CASSPYDRPYEQYF,TGTGCCAGCAGTCCCTATGACAGGCCCTACGAGCAGTACTTC
TRBV18,-,TRBJ2-5,-,CASSLRTVKETQYF,TGTGCCAGCTCACTAAGGACAGTTAAAGAGACCCAGTACTTC
TRBV29-1,-,TRBJ2-5,few,CSVDQTGEETQYF,TGCAGCGTGGACCAGACAGGAGAAGAGACCCAGTACTTC
TRBV14,TRBD2,TRBJ2-1,-,CASSQDVLRGSNEQFF,TGTGCCAGCAGCCAAGACGTTCTACGCGGGAGTAATGAGCAGTTCTTC
TRBV10-2,-,TRBJ1-6,-,CASTQIDRSSSPLHF,TGCGCCAGCACTCAAATTGACAGGTCGAGTTCACCCCTCCACTTT
TRBV29-1,TRBD2,TRBJ2-7,-,CSVAGVASYEQYF,TGCAGCGTAGCGGGAGTAGCCTCCTACGAGCAGTACTTC